These 2 T cell receptor beta chains originate from one sample sequenced in a study of cytomegalovirus exposure and HLA in healthy donors. Primers for the PCR totalled 60 Vbeta and 13 Jbeta. Method: immunoSEQ multiplex PCR; TCRdb's copy keeps in-frame clones and lacks some. The sample has under 150,000 clones; around 78% are singletons. Input material: PBMCs. The receptors stem from a woman aged 50 to 60 in good health and CMV-seronegative.

This clone was observed a handful of times. The CDR3 DNA is TGTGCCAGCAGTGAAGAGCTAACGGGAGGGCCCAACGAGCAGTACGTC. It is translated as CASSEELTGGPNEQYV. This chain uses TRBV2 with TRBJ2-7; 8 bases fit TRBD2. CDR3 length: 16 residues. The ends lost 1 base at V and 5 bases at J; junction bases unmatched: 10. Germline CDR1 reads SNHLY; CDR2 reads FYNNEI.

This sequence joins TRBV19 and TRBJ1-2; TRBD1 might be the D (5 bases). The CDR3 loop spans 16 amino acids. CDR1 and CDR2 (germline): LNHDA, SQIVND (reference sequence). V lost 2 bases, J lost 5 bases, and 18 bases lay in between. CDR3 bases: TGTGCCAGTAGTATACGGACGGCGGGGGGTGGTTATGGCTACACCTTC. This codes for CASSIRTAGGGYGYTF.